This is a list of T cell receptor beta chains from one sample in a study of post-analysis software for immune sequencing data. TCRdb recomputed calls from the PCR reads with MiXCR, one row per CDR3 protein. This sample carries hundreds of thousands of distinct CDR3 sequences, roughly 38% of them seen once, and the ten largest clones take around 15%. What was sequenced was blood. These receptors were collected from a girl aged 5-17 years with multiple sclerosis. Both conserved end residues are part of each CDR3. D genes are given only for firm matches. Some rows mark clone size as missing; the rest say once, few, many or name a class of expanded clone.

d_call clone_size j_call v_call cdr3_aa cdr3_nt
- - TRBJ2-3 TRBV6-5 CASSYSIGSDTQYF TGTGCCAGCAGTTACTCGATTGGTTCAGATACGCAGTATTTT
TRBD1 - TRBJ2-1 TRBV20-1 CSARSGTGVYNEQFF TGCAGTGCTAGGTCTGGGACAGGGGTGTACAATGAGCAGTTCTTC
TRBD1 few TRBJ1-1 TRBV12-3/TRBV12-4 CASSPIRQGPTEAFF TGTGCCAGCAGTCCCATCCGACAGGGGCCCACTGAAGCTTTCTTT
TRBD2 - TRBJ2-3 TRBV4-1 CASSRTGLAGSTDTQYF TGCGCCAGCAGCCGCACCGGACTAGCGGGGAGTACAGATACGCAGTATTTT
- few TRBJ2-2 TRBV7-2 CASSSPGRGELFF TGTGCCAGCAGTTCCCCAGGACGGGGGGAGCTGTTTTTT
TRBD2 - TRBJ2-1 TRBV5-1 CASSPAGDSVLDDNEQFF TGCGCCAGCAGTCCCGCGGGGGACTCGGTTCTCGACGACAATGAGCAGTTCTTC
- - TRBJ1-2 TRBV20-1 CSAGGTKGNYGYTF TGCAGTGCCGGAGGGACAAAGGGGAACTATGGCTACACCTTC
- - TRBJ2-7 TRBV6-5 CASREVGYSYEQYF TGTGCCAGCAGGGAGGTGGGGTACTCCTACGAGCAGTACTTC
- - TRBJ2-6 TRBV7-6 CASSSRELPGANVLTF TGTGCCAGCAGCTCTCGTGAGCTCCCTGGGGCCAACGTCCTGACTTTC
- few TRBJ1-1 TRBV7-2 CASSSGWDTESERGRWWPEAFF TGTGCCAGCAGCTCAGGCTGGGACACCGAGAGCGAACGTGGGAGGTGGTGGCCTGAAGCTTTCTTT
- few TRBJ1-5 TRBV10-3 CAISPTGSNGQPQHF TGTGCCATCAGCCCGACGGGGAGCAACGGGCAGCCCCAGCATTTT
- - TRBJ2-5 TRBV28 CASARGEQYF TGTGCCAGCGCTAGGGGAGAACAGTACTTC
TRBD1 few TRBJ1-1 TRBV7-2 CASSSQGGPTEAFF TGTGCCAGCAGCTCACAAGGGGGCCCCACTGAAGCTTTCTTT
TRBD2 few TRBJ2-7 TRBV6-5 CASSRGGGYEQYF TGTGCCAGCAGCCGCGGGGGGGGCTACGAGCAGTACTTC
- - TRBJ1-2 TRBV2 CASSERAAGRTMANYGYTF TGTGCCAGCAGTGAAAGGGCAGCGGGCAGGACGATGGCTAACTATGGCTACACCTTC
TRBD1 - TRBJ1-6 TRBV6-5 CASSYSLTWTGGNSPLHF TGTGCCAGCAGTTACTCTCTAACATGGACAGGTGGCAATTCACCCCTCCACTTT
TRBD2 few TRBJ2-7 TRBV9 CASSATPSGGYEQYF TGTGCCAGCAGCGCCACCCCTAGCGGGGGCTACGAGCAGTACTTC
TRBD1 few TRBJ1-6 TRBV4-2 CASSQARQGADSPLHF TGTGCCAGCAGCCAAGCCCGACAGGGGGCGGATTCACCCCTCCACTTT